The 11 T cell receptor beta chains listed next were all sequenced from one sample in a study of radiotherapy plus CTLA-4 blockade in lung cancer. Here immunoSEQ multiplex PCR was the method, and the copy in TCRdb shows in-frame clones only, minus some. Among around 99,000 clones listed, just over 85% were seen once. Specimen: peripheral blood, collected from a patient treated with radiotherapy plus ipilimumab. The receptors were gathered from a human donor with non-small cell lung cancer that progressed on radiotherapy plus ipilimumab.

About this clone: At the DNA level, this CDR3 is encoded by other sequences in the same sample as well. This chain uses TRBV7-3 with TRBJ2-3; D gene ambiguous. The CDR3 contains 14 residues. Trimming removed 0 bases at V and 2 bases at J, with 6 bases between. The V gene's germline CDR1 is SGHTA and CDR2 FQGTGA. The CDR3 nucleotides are TGTGCCAGCAGCTTAACCGGGTCCACAGATACGCAGTATTTT. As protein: CASSLTGSTDTQYF.

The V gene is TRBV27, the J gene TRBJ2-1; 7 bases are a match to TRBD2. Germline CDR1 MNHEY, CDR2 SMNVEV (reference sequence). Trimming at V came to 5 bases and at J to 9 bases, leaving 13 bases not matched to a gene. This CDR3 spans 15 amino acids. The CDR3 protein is CASSPPGGGPGEQFF. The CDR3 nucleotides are TGTGCCAGCAGTCCACCTGGGGGAGGGCCAGGTGAGCAGTTCTTC.

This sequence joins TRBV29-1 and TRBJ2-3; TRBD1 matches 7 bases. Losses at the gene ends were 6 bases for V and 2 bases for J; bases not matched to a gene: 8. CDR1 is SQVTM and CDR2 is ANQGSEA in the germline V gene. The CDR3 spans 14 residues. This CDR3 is CSVATDRYTDTQYF. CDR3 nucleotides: TGCAGCGTCGCTACGGACAGGTACACAGATACGCAGTATTTT.

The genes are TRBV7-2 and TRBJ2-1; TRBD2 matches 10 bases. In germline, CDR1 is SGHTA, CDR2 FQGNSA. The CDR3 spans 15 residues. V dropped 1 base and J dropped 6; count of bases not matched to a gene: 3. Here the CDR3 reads CASSLVASGGNEQFF. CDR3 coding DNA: TGTGCCAGCAGCTTAGTCGCTAGCGGGGGCAATGAGCAGTTCTTC.

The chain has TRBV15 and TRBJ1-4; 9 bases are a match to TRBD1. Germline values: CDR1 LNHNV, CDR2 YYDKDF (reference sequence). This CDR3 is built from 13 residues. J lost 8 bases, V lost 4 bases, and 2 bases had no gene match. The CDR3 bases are TGTGCCACCAGCACGGGACAGGGAGAAAAACTGTTTTTT. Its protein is CATSTGQGEKLFF.

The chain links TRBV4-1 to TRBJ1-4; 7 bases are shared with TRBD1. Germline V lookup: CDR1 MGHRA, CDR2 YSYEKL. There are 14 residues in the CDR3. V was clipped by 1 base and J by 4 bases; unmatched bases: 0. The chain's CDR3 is CASSQGDSNEKLFF. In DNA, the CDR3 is TGCGCCAGCAGCCAAGGGGACAGTAATGAAAAACTGTTTTTT.

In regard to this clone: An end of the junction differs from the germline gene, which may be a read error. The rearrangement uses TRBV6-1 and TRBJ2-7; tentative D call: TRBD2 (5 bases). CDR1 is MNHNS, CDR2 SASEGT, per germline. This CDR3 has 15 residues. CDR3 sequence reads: CASRGEWAGPYERYF. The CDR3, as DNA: TGTGCCAGCAGGGGAGAATGGGCGGGTCCCTACGAGCGGTACTTC.

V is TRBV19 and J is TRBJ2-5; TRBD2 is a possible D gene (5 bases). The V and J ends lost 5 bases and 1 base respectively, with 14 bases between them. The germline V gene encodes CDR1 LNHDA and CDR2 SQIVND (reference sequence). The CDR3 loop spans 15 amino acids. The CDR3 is CASSPGNIPQETQYF. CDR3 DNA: TGTGCCAGTAGTCCGGGAAATATCCCCCAAGAGACCCAGTACTTC.

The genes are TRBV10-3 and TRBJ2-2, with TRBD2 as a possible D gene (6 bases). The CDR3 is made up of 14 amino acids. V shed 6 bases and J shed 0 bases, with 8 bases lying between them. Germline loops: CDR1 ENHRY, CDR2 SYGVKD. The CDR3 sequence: CAIRGTSNTGELFF. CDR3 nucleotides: TGTGCCATCAGGGGGACTTCGAACACCGGGGAGCTGTTTTTT.

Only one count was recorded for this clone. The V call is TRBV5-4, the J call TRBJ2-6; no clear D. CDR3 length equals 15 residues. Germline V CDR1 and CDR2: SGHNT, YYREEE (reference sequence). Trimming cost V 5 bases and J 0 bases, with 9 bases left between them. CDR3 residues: CASRTFLSGANVLTF. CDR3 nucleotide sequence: TGTGCCAGCAGAACGTTTCTCTCTGGGGCCAACGTCCTGACTTTC.

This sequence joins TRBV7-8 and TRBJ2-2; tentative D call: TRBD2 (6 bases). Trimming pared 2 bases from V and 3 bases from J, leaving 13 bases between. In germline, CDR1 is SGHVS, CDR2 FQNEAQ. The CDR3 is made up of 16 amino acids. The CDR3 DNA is TGTGCCAGCAGCTTACCGAGGACTACACACACCGGGGAGCTGTTTTTT. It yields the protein CASSLPRTTHTGELFF.